These 7 T cell receptor beta chains share one sample of origin, sequenced in a study of T cell responses to AZD1222 COVID-19 vaccine. Sequenced by immunoSEQ multiplex PCR; TCRdb stores in-frame clones only, minus some. Altogether 150,000 to 250,000 clones are present, just over 90% being singletons, with the ten largest covering around 3.6%. The source material was peripheral blood, sampled 28 days after the second AZD1222 dose. Receptors were obtained from an adult who received the AZD1222 COVID-19 vaccine.

The rearrangement joins TRBV18 to TRBJ2-3, with D unclear. Trimming removed 3 bases at V and 0 bases at J, with 10 bases between. The germline V gene has CDR1 KGHSH and CDR2 LQKENI. This CDR3 has 15 residues. CDR3 in DNA: TGTGCCAGCTCACCGAGGCCCATAAGCACAGATACGCAGTATTTT. Protein: CASSPRPISTDTQYF. Complete variable domain (other parts from reference TRBV18 and TRBJ2-3): NAGVMQNPRHLVRRRGQEARLRCSPMKGHSHVYWYRQLPEEGLKFMVYLQKENIIDESGMPKERFSAEFPKEGPSILRIQQVVRGDSAAYFCASSPRPISTDTQYFGPGTRLTVL.

The genes are TRBV30 and TRBJ1-2; 7 nucleotides match TRBD1. The junction had 10 bases not matched to a gene; V was cut back by 5 bases and J by 7 bases. The CDR3 has 13 residues. Germline V gene lookup returns CDR1 GTSNPN and CDR2 SVGIG (reference sequence). This CDR3 is CAWADRSGSGYTF. For the CDR3, the DNA is TGTGCCTGGGCGGACAGGTCAGGATCTGGCTACACCTTC.

This clone was counted between two and nine times. The chain links TRBV2 to TRBJ2-5; no clear D. V was clipped by 7 bases and J by 4 bases, with 7 bases between them. CDR3 length: 11 amino acids. From germline, CDR1 is SNHLY and CDR2 FYNNEI. The CDR3 nucleotides are TGTGCCAGCAATAAGGGAGAGACCCAGTACTTC. Translated, it gives CASNKGETQYF. The variable domain in full, completed from reference TRBV2 and TRBJ2-5, reads EPEVTQTPSHQVTQMGQEVILRCVPISNHLYFYWYRQILGQKVEFLVSFYNNEISEKSEIFDDQFSVERPDGSNFTLKIRSTKLEDSAMYFCASNKGETQYFGPGTRLLVL.

This clone was counted a single time. The CDR3: CASSLDLPTDRNIQYF. The CDR3, as DNA: TGTGCCAGCAGCTTAGATCTCCCTACCGACAGGAACATTCAGTACTTC. This chain uses TRBV11-2 with TRBJ2-4, with a weak D call TRBD1 (6 bases). The CDR3 length is 16 residues. In germline, CDR1 is SGHAT, CDR2 FQNNGV. Trimming pared 0 bases from V and 7 bases from J, leaving 16 bases between.

The chain couples TRBV6-5 to TRBJ1-1; the D is unclear. The ends were cut back, 0 bases at V and 11 bases at J, with 10 bases in the middle. The CDR3 runs to 12 residues. In germline, CDR1 is MNHEY, CDR2 SVGAGI. The chain's CDR3 is CASSYSGQEAFF. The CDR3 DNA is TGTGCCAGCAGTTACTCCGGCCAGGAGGCTTTCTTT.

CDR3 DNA sequence: TGTGCCAGCAGTTACAGGGGTAGCTACGAGCAGTACTTC. Its translation: CASSYRGSYEQYF. The gene calls are TRBV6-2 or TRBV6-3 and TRBJ2-7; possibly TRBD1 for D (5 bases). V dropped 2 bases and J dropped 3 bases, with 8 bases sitting between them. The V gene's germline CDR1 is MNHEY and CDR2 SVGEGT. The CDR3 runs to 13 residues.

The chain uses TRBV27 and TRBJ1-1; the D is unclear. The CDR3 length is 13 residues. CDR1 and CDR2 (germline): MNHEY, SMNVEV (reference sequence). V was pared by 3 bases and J by 3 bases, with 8 bases between. CDR3: CASSFKAYTEAFF. CDR3 in DNA: TGTGCCAGCAGTTTTAAGGCGTACACTGAAGCTTTCTTT.